These 5 T cell receptor beta chains share one sample of origin, sequenced in a study of T cells after yellow fever vaccination. Each CDR3 protein gets one entry after TCRdb re-called the 5' RACE reads with MiXCR. Seen here are some 600,000 distinct CDR3 sequences, over 9% observed once, and the top ten hold 14% to 15%. The sequences come from PBMCs, collected on the day of the yellow fever booster vaccination. These receptors were taken from a man under 40 who received the YFV17D yellow fever vaccine.

The table lists this clonotype with a few counts. This chain links TRBV29-1 with TRBJ2-7; possible D gene TRBD1, 6 bases. Trimming took 8 bases from V and 4 from J, leaving 12 bases between them. From germline, CDR1 is SQVTM and CDR2 ANQGSEA. This CDR3 spans 11 amino acids. The CDR3 sequence: CSLRTDYEQYF. The DNA for the CDR3 is TGCAGCCTGAGGACAGATTACGAGCAGTACTTC.

This clonotype has a handful of counts. The chain combines TRBV5-1 with TRBJ2-1; TRBD2 agrees at 8 bases. After removal of 2 bases from V and 3 bases from J, the junction contained 4 bases not matched to a gene. Germline CDR1 reads SGHRS; CDR2 reads YFSETQ. The CDR3 contains 15 residues. CDR3 region: CASSFTGTSYNEQFF. CDR3 sequence (DNA): TGCGCCAGCAGCTTCACCGGGACTAGCTACAATGAGCAGTTCTTC. The full variable domain, in which reference TRBV5-1 and TRBJ2-1 provide the parts outside the CDR3, is KAGVTQTPRYLIKTRGQQVTLSCSPISGHRSVSWYQQTPGQGLQFLFEYFSETQRNKGNFPGRFSGRQFSNSRSEMNVSTLELGDSALYLCASSFTGTSYNEQFFGPGTRLTVL.

This clonotype was seen a handful of times. This sequence joins TRBV29-1 and TRBJ2-5; 9 bases map to TRBD1. The CDR3 loop spans 12 amino acids. Germline CDR1 reads SQVTM; CDR2 reads ANQGSEA. J gave up 5 bases and V 6 bases, and 4 bases lay outside the gene matches. CDR3 in DNA: TGCAGCGTCGGGACAGGGACGGAGACCCAGTACTTC. Translating it yields CSVGTGTETQYF.

This clonotype turned up a few times. The V and J genes are TRBV5-1 and TRBJ2-7; 8 positions match TRBD1. V lost 2 bases and J lost 5; bases outside the gene matches: 6. The CDR3 runs 14 residues. Germline values: CDR1 SGHRS, CDR2 YFSETQ. The CDR3 region is CASSFGQGWDEQYF. CDR3 nucleotides: TGCGCCAGCAGCTTTGGACAGGGTTGGGACGAGCAGTACTTC.

The chain employs TRBV20-1 and TRBJ2-1; D might be TRBD2 (6 bases). CDR1 DFQATT and CDR2 SNEGSKA come from the germline V gene (reference sequence). CDR3 length equals 15 residues. The germline V and J ends were trimmed by 0 bases and 5 bases, with 14 bases remaining between them. The CDR3 here is CSARDWGVPNNEQFF. CDR3 nucleotides: TGCAGTGCTAGAGATTGGGGGGTTCCCAACAATGAGCAGTTCTTC.